The rows below give T cell receptor beta chains drawn from one sample of a study of blood T cell repertoires in COVID-19. TCRdb keeps only in-frame clones here, not all; method: immunoSEQ multiplex PCR. This sample carries some 150,000 clones, about 85% of them seen once, and the ten largest clones take roughly 1.2%. Sequencing used peripheral blood. The source of these receptors is a man between 60 and 75 years old who had recovered from COVID-19. Each CDR3 is given with its conserved first and last residue. The D gene is left open where the match is weak. A row's size may be missing; if present it is once, few, many or a size class.

CDR3aa | CDR3nt | v_gene | abundance | j_gene | d_gene
CASSFSGNEQYF | TGCGCCAGCAGCTTCTCCGGGAACGAGCAGTACTTC | TRBV5-1 | - | TRBJ2-7 | -
CASSQRGGRADTQYF | TGTGCCAGCTCCCAGCGGGGGGGCCGTGCAGATACGCAGTATTTT | TRBV18 | few | TRBJ2-3 | TRBD2
CASREGRGANTGELFF | TGTGCCAGCAGGGAAGGGAGGGGCGCGAACACCGGGGAGCTGTTTTTT | TRBV2 | - | TRBJ2-2 | TRBD2
CASSQEANRVYEQYF | TGCGCCAGCAGCCAAGAAGCAAACAGGGTCTACGAGCAGTACTTC | TRBV4-3 | few | TRBJ2-7 | -
CASSPTPAGSGANVLTF | TGTGCCAGCAGCCCTACGCCTGCAGGTTCTGGGGCCAACGTCCTGACTTTC | TRBV13 | few | TRBJ2-6 | -
CASSDQPGQPNSPLHF | TGTGCCAGCAGTGACCAACCGGGACAGCCTAATTCACCCCTCCACTTT | TRBV6-4 | - | TRBJ1-6 | TRBD1
CASSPSDSHTGELFF | TGTGCCAGCAGCCCCTCGGACAGCCACACCGGGGAGCTGTTTTTT | TRBV7-2 | - | TRBJ2-2 | -
CASSPRGFNQPQHF | TGTGCCAGCAGTCCCAGGGGGTTCAATCAGCCCCAGCATTTT | TRBV6-5 | - | TRBJ1-5 | TRBD1
CASSFDTEAFF | TGTGCCAGCAGCTTTGACACCGAAGCTTTCTTT | TRBV7-2 | - | TRBJ1-1 | -
CASSVGQFSGNTIYF | TGTGCCAGCAGCGTAGGACAGTTCTCTGGAAACACCATATATTTT | TRBV9 | - | TRBJ1-3 | -
CASSQGEEVYGYTF | TGTGCCAGCTCGCAAGGGGAAGAGGTCTATGGCTACACCTTC | TRBV2 | - | TRBJ1-2 | -
CAWSAGLDGNTIYF | TGTGCCTGGAGTGCAGGGCTGGATGGAAACACCATATATTTT | TRBV30 | - | TRBJ1-3 | -
CASSPPGTGFEQYF | TGTGCCAGCTCACCTCCCGGGACAGGGTTCGAGCAGTACTTC | TRBV18 | - | TRBJ2-7 | TRBD1
CASSWISGGPANRQETQYF | TGTGCCAGCAGCTGGATTAGCGGGGGCCCAGCAAACCGCCAAGAGACCCAGTACTTC | TRBV7-3 | - | TRBJ2-5 | TRBD2
CASSLGTASNYGYTF | TGCGCCAGCAGCTTGGGGACAGCCTCTAACTATGGCTACACCTTC | TRBV5-1 | - | TRBJ1-2 | -